One sample yielded the 11 T cell receptor beta chains listed below, sequenced in a study of control samples from healthy donors and cancer patients. The assay was immunoSEQ multiplex PCR, and TCRdb's table has in-frame clones only and misses some. The sample has under 80,000 clones; about 95% are singletons. The sequenced sample was blood. These TCRs come from a woman aged 25 to 39 in good health.

The chain combines TRBV7-9 with TRBJ2-7; D may be TRBD1 (7 bases). The germline CDR1 and CDR2 sequences are SEHNR and FQNEAQ (reference sequence). V was trimmed by 5 bases and J by 3 bases, leaving 11 bases between them. The CDR3 consists of 13 residues. DNA of the CDR3: TGTGCCAGCAGCCAGGGGGAGGTCTACGAGCAGTACGTC. Its protein is CASSQGEVYEQYV.

The J gene is TRBJ1-5, the V gene TRBV5-6, with D possibly being TRBD1 (6 bases). Germline V gene data show CDR1 as SGHDT and CDR2 as YYEEEE. Trimming took off 5 bases at V and 2 bases at J, with 17 bases between the two ends. CDR3 length equals 16 residues. CDR3 region: CASSSAGGLGNQPQHF. DNA for the CDR3: TGTGCCAGCAGTTCCGCTGGGGGGCTCGGCAATCAGCCCCAGCATTTT. Looking up the rest from reference TRBV5-6 and TRBJ1-5 gives the full variable domain: DAGVTQSPTHLIKTRGQQVTLRCSPKSGHDTVSWYQQALGQGPQFIFQYYEEEERQRGNFPDRFSGHQFPNYSSELNVNALLLGDSALYLCASSSAGGLGNQPQHFGDGTRLSIL.

The chain couples TRBV9 to TRBJ1-6; the D is unclear. The germline CDR1 and CDR2 sequences are SGDLS and YYNGEE. Trimming shortened V by 1 base and J by 7 bases, and 9 bases separated the two germline ends. The CDR3 runs 14 residues. The chain's CDR3 is CASSVRVGNSPLHF. The CDR3 coding sequence is TGTGCCAGCAGCGTAAGGGTAGGGAATTCACCCCTCCACTTT.

The chain has TRBV3-1 (or the pseudogene TRBV3-2) and TRBJ2-2, with a weak D call TRBD2 (6 bases). The V end lost 2 bases, the J end lost 4 bases, and 8 bases lay between the germline ends. The germline gives CDR1 LGHDT, CDR2 YNNKEL (reference sequence). CDR3 length: 14 residues. The CDR3 DNA reads as TGTGCCAGCAGCCAATGGGACTTCACCGGGGAGCTGTTTTTT. Its protein product is CASSQWDFTGELFF.

The chain has TRBV19 and TRBJ1-5; a possible D gene is TRBD1 (6 bases). CDR3 length equals 15 residues. The germline V gene encodes CDR1 LNHDA and CDR2 SQIVND (reference sequence). Trimming left V 7 bases short and J 1 base short, with 14 bases between. The CDR3 is CASNWGAESNQPQHF. In DNA form, the CDR3 reads TGTGCCAGTAACTGGGGGGCGGAGAGCAATCAGCCCCAGCATTTT.

The chain recombines TRBV7-2 with TRBJ1-2, with TRBD1 as a possible D gene (5 bases). Germline CDR1 SGHTA, CDR2 FQGNSA. V was pared by 5 bases and J by 6 bases, with 19 bases between. CDR3 size: 15 residues. CDR3 protein: CASSQITGREDGYTF. For the CDR3, the DNA is TGTGCCAGCAGCCAAATTACGGGCAGGGAGGATGGCTACACCTTC. Supplemented by reference TRBV7-2 and TRBJ1-2, the full variable domain reads GAGVSQSPSNKVTEKGKDVELRCDPISGHTALYWYRQSLGQGLEFLIYFQGNSAPDKSGLPSDRFSAERTGGSVSTLTIQRTQQEDSAVYLCASSQITGREDGYTFGSGTRLTVV.

A few counts support this clone. The chain uses TRBV2 and TRBJ2-1, with 9 bases matching TRBD1. The CDR3 is made up of 14 amino acids. Germline V CDR1 and CDR2: SNHLY, FYNNEI. With 6 bases clipped from V and 7 bases from J, the junction kept 7 bases outside the gene matches. CDR3 region: CASRRGQGGNEQFF. Here the CDR3 DNA reads TGTGCCAGCAGGAGGGGACAGGGAGGTAATGAGCAGTTCTTC.

This sequence joins TRBV9 and TRBJ1-2; D unresolved. The CDR3 spans 13 residues. CDR1 is SGDLS, CDR2 YYNGEE, per germline. Trimming cost V 0 bases and J 4 bases, with 7 bases left between them. The CDR3 reads CASSVGSGYGYTF. The CDR3 nucleotides read TGTGCCAGCAGCGTAGGCAGTGGCTATGGCTACACCTTC.

This chain joins TRBV10-3 and TRBJ2-1; 10 positions match TRBD1. CDR3 length equals 15 residues. Germline CDR1 reads ENHRY; CDR2 reads SYGVKD. Trimming at V came to 2 bases and at J to 10 bases, leaving 8 bases not matched to a gene. DNA of the CDR3: TGTGCCATCAGTGAGGACAGGGGGCAGGATTCCGAGCAGTTCTTC. This codes for CAISEDRGQDSEQFF.

The chain employs TRBV3-1 (or the pseudogene TRBV3-2) and TRBJ2-2; 12 positions match TRBD2. Germline assignment: CDR1 LGHDT and CDR2 YNNKEL (reference sequence). Trimming cost V 4 bases and J 4 bases; bases outside gene matches: 4. The CDR3 has 16 residues. Here the CDR3 reads CASSRGLAGVTGELFF. CDR3 in DNA: TGTGCCAGCAGCCGGGGACTAGCGGGCGTCACCGGGGAGCTGTTTTTT.

The rearrangement uses TRBV9 and TRBJ2-3; D not resolved. Germline CDR1 is SGDLS and CDR2 is YYNGEE. The CDR3 has 12 residues. Trimming left V 4 bases short and J 3 bases short, with 6 bases between. The CDR3 DNA is TGTGCCAGCAGCCGACTGACAGATACGCAGTATTTT. This codes for CASSRLTDTQYF.